This T cell receptor (beta chain) was recorded in a study of blood T cell repertoires in COVID-19. The wider study: The United States, Italy and Spain were the sources of the acute and convalescent COVID-19 samples. From T cells, B-cell-depleted T cells, or PBMCs came the material, which was cDNA or gDNA.

Germline values: CDR1 MNHEY, CDR2 SVGAGI. The CDR3 loop spans 14 amino acids. V lost 7 bases to trimming and J lost 3 bases, with 15 bases between them. Authors' analysis steps: Estimation of nucleated cell counts was performed using reference gene primer amplification. Using immunoSEQ multiplex PCR, the repertoire was profiled, and TCRdb retains in-frame clones only, with some absent. V, J and clone size are those of that table, while D and trimming were read from the DNA. The data contain about 190,000 clones, approximately 86% of them singletons. The source material was peripheral blood. This TCR was sampled from a woman over 75 with active or convalescent COVID-19. This chain joins TRBV6-5 and TRBJ2-5; no clear D. The CDR3: CASNPPGLKETQYF. The DNA of the CDR3 is TGTGCCAGCAATCCCCCGGGTCTTAAAGAGACCCAGTACTTC.